This TCR beta chain came from a study of T cell responses to AZD1222 COVID-19 vaccine. Findings and caveats of the study: Baseline serostatus was positive in only six AZD1222 recipients. Increased Spike-specific TCR breadth and depth were observed after two AZD1222 doses. Possibly, clonal diversity was underestimated; donors were largely white British and included more females. Unmutated variant regions reportedly attract nearly half of all spike-specific TCRs.

The protocol was immunoSEQ multiplex PCR, while the TCRdb copy is restricted to in-frame clones and leaves out a portion. The table has approximately 110,000 clones, around 94% seen once. Concerning this clone itself: Its matching antigen is unknown.

The CDR3 spans 14 residues. CDR1 and CDR2 from the germline V gene are LNHDA and SQIVND (reference sequence). Trimming removed 6 bases from V and 1 base from J, with 12 bases in between. Source: peripheral blood, taken on day 0 of AZD1222 vaccination. The rearrangement uses TRBV19 and TRBJ1-1, with D hard to call. The TCR was taken from an adult in good health. CDR3 nucleotide sequence: TGTGCCAGTAGGGAGGTTGCAGGGAACACTGAAGCTTTCTTT. Translating gives CASREVAGNTEAFF. The entire variable domain, with the rest obtained from reference TRBV19 and TRBJ1-1, is as follows: DGGITQSPKYLFRKEGQNVTLSCEQNLNHDAMYWYRQDPGQGLRLIYYSQIVNDFQKGDIAEGYSVSREKKESFPLTVTSAQKNPTAFYLCASREVAGNTEAFFGQGTRLTVV.